This TCR beta chain was captured in a study of response to subunit inactivated influenza vaccine. TCRdb itself ran the RT-PCR reads through MiXCR, one entry per CDR3 protein. The sample includes some 640,000 distinct CDR3 sequences, approximately 15% of them seen just once. For this clonotype: The antigen remains unidentified.

Regarding the study as a whole: Seasonal influenza vaccination, on each occasion, was suggested by the authors to recruit few new T cells.

Germline V gene sequence: CDR1 MNHEY, CDR2 SMNVEV (reference sequence). V shed 5 bases, J shed 4 bases, and the junction held 9 bases outside the gene matches. The CDR3 length is 15 residues. This chain links TRBV27 with TRBJ2-7; TRBD1 matches at 9 bases. This specimen consisted of PBMCs from blood, obtained 14 to 15 days before vaccination. The receptor was derived from a man aged 50-60 years who received an inactivated influenza vaccine. CDR3 sequence (DNA): TGTGCCAGCAGTCCCGGGACAGGGACGCGTTACGAGCAGTACTTC. This gives the protein CASSPGTGTRYEQYF.